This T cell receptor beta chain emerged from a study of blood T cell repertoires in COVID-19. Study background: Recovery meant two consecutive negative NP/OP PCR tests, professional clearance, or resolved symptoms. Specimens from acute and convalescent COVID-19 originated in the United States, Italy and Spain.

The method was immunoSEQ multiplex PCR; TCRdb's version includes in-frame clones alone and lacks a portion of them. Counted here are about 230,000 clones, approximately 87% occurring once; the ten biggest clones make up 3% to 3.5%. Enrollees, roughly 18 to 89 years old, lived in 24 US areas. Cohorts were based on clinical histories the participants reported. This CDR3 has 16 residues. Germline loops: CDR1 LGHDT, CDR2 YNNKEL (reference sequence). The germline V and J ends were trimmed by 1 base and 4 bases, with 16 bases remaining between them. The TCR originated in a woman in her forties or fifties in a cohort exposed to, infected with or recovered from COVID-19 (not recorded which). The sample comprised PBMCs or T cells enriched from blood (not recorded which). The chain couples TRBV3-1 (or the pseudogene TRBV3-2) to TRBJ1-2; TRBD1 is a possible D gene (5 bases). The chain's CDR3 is CASSQGSPTALYGYTF. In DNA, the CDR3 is TGTGCCAGCAGCCAAGGATCCCCGACAGCGCTCTATGGCTACACCTTC.